Following are 24 T cell receptor beta chains from one sample sequenced in a study of CD8+CD57+ T cells in acquired aplastic anemia. Those patients picked for sequencing had displayed CD8+CD57+ cell expansion on flow cytometry. Genomic DNA, the template, was used for profiling of the TCR beta VDJ and CDR3. From the reads, TCRdb called clonotypes with MiXCR, one entry per CDR3 protein. This table holds approximately 260,000 distinct CDR3 sequences, 82% found once. The source material was sorted CD4+, CD8+, or CD8+CD57+ T cells (not recorded which) from PBMCs. The receptors here all came from a human donor with aplastic anemia.

This clonotype was seen a few times. This chain uses TRBV5-4 with TRBJ1-1, with unresolved D. Germline-derived CDR1 and CDR2 are SGHNT and YYREEE (reference sequence). The germline V and J ends were trimmed by 2 bases and 4 bases, with 9 bases remaining between them. The CDR3 length is 13 residues. The CDR3 DNA is TGTGCCAGCAGCTTTACTAGCGGCACTGAAGCTTTCTTT. Translated: CASSFTSGTEAFF.

The gene calls are TRBV5-1 and TRBJ1-2; D unclear. The CDR3 has 16 residues. Looked up from germline, CDR1 is SGHRS and CDR2 is YFSETQ. V shed 3 bases and J shed 5 bases, with 20 bases lying between them. The CDR3 loop is CASSSHEACSVYGYTF. CDR3 nucleotides: TGCGCCAGCAGCTCCCACGAAGCCTGCAGCGTATATGGCTACACCTTC.

This clonotype was picked up one time. The chain links TRBV13 to TRBJ2-2; D might be TRBD1 (6 bases). Deletions cut 4 bases from V and 2 bases from J, with 11 bases between. The CDR3 totals 15 residues. Looked up from germline, CDR1 is PRHDT and CDR2 is FYEKMQ (reference sequence). The chain's CDR3 is CASSSPGHNTGELFF. CDR3 DNA: TGTGCCAGCAGCTCACCGGGACACAACACCGGGGAGCTGTTTTTT.

The rearrangement joins TRBV12-5 to TRBJ1-4; D is unclear. The CDR3 is 13 amino acids. The ends were cut back, 3 bases at V and 8 bases at J, with 10 bases in the middle. Germline V gives CDR1 LGHNT, CDR2 FRNRAP. The CDR3 region is CASGLNREEKLFF. In DNA form, the CDR3 reads TGTGCTAGTGGTTTAAACCGTGAGGAAAAACTGTTTTTT. Full variable domain (missing parts from reference TRBV12-5 and TRBJ1-4): DARVTQTPRHKVTEMGQEVTMRCQPILGHNTVFWYRQTMMQGLELLAYFRNRAPLDDSGMPKDRFSAEMPDATLATLKIQPSEPRDSAVYFCASGLNREEKLFFGSGTQLSVL.

The rearrangement uses TRBV10-3 and TRBJ2-1, with TRBD2 matching 9 bases. Trimming removed 4 bases from V and 10 bases from J; junction bases left unmatched: 8. Germline-derived CDR1 and CDR2 are ENHRY and SYGVKD. The CDR3 has 14 residues. CDR3 nucleotides: TGTGCCATCAGTGTTGCTAGCGGGGCTAGAGAGCAGTTCTTC. This encodes CAISVASGAREQFF.

For this clonotype: The junction departs from the called germline gene at one end, perhaps through a read error. The chain combines TRBV7-8 with TRBJ2-6, with 7 nucleotides matching TRBD2. From germline, CDR1 is SGHVS and CDR2 FQNEAQ. CDR3 length equals 17 residues. CDR3 in DNA: TGTGCCAGCACCTTAGGGAGGGTCCCCGATGGGCAGTATGTCCTGACTTTC. This sequence encodes CASTLGRVPDGQYVLTF.

The J gene is TRBJ2-6, the V gene TRBV7-2; D is uncertain. The CDR3 extends over 16 amino acids. V shed 0 bases and J shed 15 bases, with 21 bases lying between them. Germline V gene data show CDR1 as SGHTA and CDR2 as FQGNSA. This chain's CDR3 is CASSLAGSHEAKYLTF. DNA of the CDR3: TGTGCCAGCAGCTTAGCGGGTAGTCACGAGGCGAAGTACCTGACTTTC. The full variable domain, in which reference TRBV7-2 and TRBJ2-6 provide the parts outside the CDR3, is GAGVSQSPSNKVTEKGKDVELRCDPISGHTALYWYRQSLGQGLEFLIYFQGNSAPDKSGLPSDRFSAERTGGSVSTLTIQRTQQEDSAVYLCASSLAGSHEAKYLTFGAGSRLTVL.

This chain joins TRBV7-3 and TRBJ2-5; D perhaps matches TRBD1 (6 bases). This CDR3 contains 16 residues. Germline V gene lookup returns CDR1 SGHTA and CDR2 FQGTGA. Deletions cut 8 bases from V and 3 bases from J, with 22 bases between. The DNA of the CDR3 is TGTGCCAGCTCAAGACAGGCCAACGCCGGGGAAGAGACCCAGTACTTC. Amino acids: CASSRQANAGEETQYF.

The J gene is TRBJ2-3, the V gene TRBV7-8; 8 bases match TRBD2. CDR1 is SGHVS and CDR2 is FQNEAQ in the germline V gene. The CDR3 length is 14 residues. The CDR3 DNA sequence: TGTGCTAGATCCATAGCGGGACCCACAGATACGCAGTATTTT. This codes for CARSIAGPTDTQYF.

This CDR3 is CASSSHSAQRSPLHF. DNA for the CDR3: TGCGCCAGCAGCTCCCATAGCGCCCAACGTTCACCCCTCCACTTT. V gene TRBV4-1 combines with J gene TRBJ1-6, with D unclear. Trimming took 5 bases from V and 9 from J, leaving 17 bases between them. Per germline, CDR1 MGHRA and CDR2 YSYEKL. This CDR3 has 15 amino acids.

Concerning this clonotype itself: The CDR3 end shows no conserved phenylalanine or tryptophan, and so a read error is likely. V usage is TRBV2 and J usage is TRBJ1-1, with unresolved D. V was clipped by 8 bases and J by 10 bases, with 14 bases between them. This CDR3 has 11 amino acids. The germline V gene encodes CDR1 SNHLY and CDR2 FYNNEI. Here the CDR3 DNA reads TGTGCCAGCGCTGAATACGCCACAGCTTTCTTG. Protein product: CASAEYATAFL.

CDR3: CASGQGGVDGQDEQFF. As DNA, the CDR3 is TGTGCCAGCGGCCAGGGGGGCGTCGACGGTCAGGATGAGCAGTTCTTC. V usage is TRBV2 and J usage is TRBJ2-1; D might be TRBD1 (7 bases). The CDR3 contains 16 residues. Trimming took off 8 bases at V and 8 bases at J, with 25 bases between the two ends. Germline CDR1 is SNHLY and CDR2 is FYNNEI. The full variable domain, completed using reference TRBV2 and TRBJ2-1, is EPEVTQTPSHQVTQMGQEVILRCVPISNHLYFYWYRQILGQKVEFLVSFYNNEISEKSEIFDDQFSVERPDGSNFTLKIRSTKLEDSAMYFCASGQGGVDGQDEQFFGPGTRLTVL.

Concerning this clonotype: A much larger clone lies a single base off, so this may be a read error. The rearrangement links TRBV5-4 to TRBJ2-5, with 7 positions matching TRBD2. V shed 3 bases, J shed 4 bases, and the junction held 9 bases outside the gene matches. The germline V gene encodes CDR1 SGHNT and CDR2 YYREEE (reference sequence). This CDR3 comprises 15 residues. CDR3 loop: CASSSTSAWGETQYF. Here the CDR3 DNA reads TGTGCCAGCAGCTCTACTAGCGCTTGGGGAGAGACCCAGTACTTC. Full variable domain (remainder filled in from reference TRBV5-4 and TRBJ2-5): ETGVTQSPTHLIKTRGQQVTLRCSSQSGHNTVSWYQQALGQGPQFIFQYYREEENGRGNFPPRFSGLQFPNYSSELNVNALELDDSALYLCASSSTSAWGETQYFGPGTRLLVL.

The rearrangement links TRBV7-8 to TRBJ1-5; D gene ambiguous. V shed 0 bases and J shed 16 bases, with 22 bases lying between them. The germline CDR1 and CDR2 sequences are SGHVS and FQNEAQ. The CDR3 extends over 15 amino acids. The CDR3 DNA reads TGTGCCAGCAGCTTAGCGGGATGGACCGATACGCAGTATCATTTT. Residues: CASSLAGWTDTQYHF.

This chain connects TRBV15 to TRBJ2-7; D not certain. V shed 4 bases and J shed 9 bases, with 19 bases lying between them. The CDR3 contains 14 residues. Germline assignment: CDR1 LNHNV and CDR2 YYDKDF (reference sequence). CDR3 coding DNA: TGTGCCACCAGCACCGGCCACGAGCGAGACGCGCAGTACTTC. Its protein is CATSTGHERDAQYF.

This clonotype was counted a few times. V and J are TRBV19 and TRBJ1-3; D gene uncertain. The V end lost 0 bases, the J end lost 0 bases, and 6 bases lay between the germline ends. The CDR3 has 15 residues. The germline V gene has CDR1 LNHDA and CDR2 SQIVND (reference sequence). This CDR3 reads CASSIDGLSGNTIYF. CDR3 DNA: TGTGCCAGTAGTATAGATGGCCTCTCTGGAAACACCATATATTTT.

This clonotype was recorded only once. No conserved phenylalanine or tryptophan ends this CDR3, so it is likely a read error. It is unclear where the CDR3 begins or ends on the DNA, so no DNA is shown, and the CDR3 is as TCRdb lists it. V and J are TRBV7-2 and TRBJ2-3; TRBD1 is taken as the D call from the table, unchecked against the DNA. The CDR3 numbers 13 amino acids, ends counted. Per germline, CDR1 SGHTA and CDR2 FQGNSA. CDR3 protein: CASGVGGTGGKYV.

The chain combines TRBV5-4 with TRBJ2-1; TRBD2 aligns across 8 bases. The V gene's germline CDR1 is SGHNT and CDR2 YYREEE (reference sequence). The V and J ends lost 4 bases and 7 bases, in that order; junction bases with no gene match: 10. CDR3 length equals 15 residues. The CDR3 region is CASSIGSGGGNEQFF. CDR3 in DNA: TGTGCCAGCAGCATTGGTAGCGGCGGGGGGAATGAGCAGTTCTTC.

The rearrangement joins TRBV7-2 to TRBJ2-1; D unresolved. This CDR3 has 16 amino acids. Germline CDR1 is SGHTA and CDR2 is FQGNSA. V lost 5 bases, J lost 13 bases, and 27 bases lay in between. Here the CDR3 DNA reads TGTGCCAGCAGCGTAGAGAGAAGCAGGCGGAATTTTGGCCAGTTCTTC. This translates into CASSVERSRRNFGQFF.

As regards this clonotype: At one end, the junction sequence differs from germline, possibly due to a read error. The chain employs TRBV11-3 and TRBJ2-2; tentative D call: TRBD2 (6 bases). The CDR3 contains 15 residues. Germline CDR1 SGHNT, CDR2 YENEEA. CDR3 bases: TGTGCCAGCAGCGTAGAGGACTATCACACCGGGGAGCTGTTTTTT. Translated, it gives CASSVEDYHTGELFF.

Comments on this clonotype: This is likely a read error, given that the CDR3 carries no conserved phenylalanine or tryptophan at its end. It is unclear where the CDR3 begins or ends on the DNA, so no DNA is shown, and the CDR3 is as TCRdb lists it. The rearrangement links TRBV7-6 to TRBJ1-2. Germline V gene sequence: CDR1 SGHVS, CDR2 FNYEAQ. The CDR3 spans 13 amino acids, including both terminal residues. The CDR3 sequence is CASSLGLAGEDTH.

To note about this clonotype: Just one base apart from a much larger clone, this may be a read error. The gene calls are TRBV9 and TRBJ2-7, with 7 nucleotides matching TRBD2. The germline gives CDR1 SGDLS, CDR2 YYNGEE. CDR3 length: 14 residues. CDR3 nucleotides: TGTGCCAGCAGCGGATTAGCGGGTAACACCGGGGAGCACGTC. Amino acids: CASSGLAGNTGEHV.

This sequence joins TRBV11-2 and TRBJ1-1; the D gene is possibly TRBD1 (5 bases). Looked up from germline, CDR1 is SGHAT and CDR2 is FQNNGV. The CDR3 runs to 14 residues. Trimming shortened V by 8 bases and J by 3 bases, and 16 bases separated the two germline ends. The chain's CDR3 is CASAGTSFHTEAFF. CDR3 DNA sequence: TGTGCCAGCGCCGGGACTAGTTTCCACACTGAAGCTTTCTTT.

The chain combines TRBV29-1 with TRBJ2-3, with D unclear. The germline gives CDR1 SQVTM, CDR2 ANQGSEA. With 1 base removed from V and 2 bases from J, the gap between germline ends came to 10 bases. The CDR3 is made up of 14 amino acids. CDR3 in amino acids: CSVEGPEHTDTQYF. The CDR3 DNA reads as TGCAGCGTTGAAGGGCCCGAACACACAGATACGCAGTATTTT.